One sample yielded the 2 T cell receptor beta chains listed below, sequenced in a study of blood T cell repertoires in COVID-19 (dated by TCRdb to 2020 to 2021). Libraries came from the immunoSEQ multiplex PCR assay. The table was pulled from immuneACCESS by TCRdb, which kept in-frame rearrangements only. Such tables lose some clones; where checked, under half of the loss comes from unresolved V genes, and the rest has no known cause. Across this sample there are approximately 37,000 clones, with approximately 86% seen only once. Of the sample, more than 5% is held by the ten largest clones. Material for sequencing was peripheral blood. The receptors here all came from a middle-aged man with active COVID-19.

CDR3 in DNA: TGTGCCAGCAGCTCGTACAGGGGTAGCAATCAGCCCCAGCATTTT. It codes for CASSSYRGSNQPQHF. The J gene is TRBJ1-5, the V gene TRBV7-2; 7 positions agree with TRBD1. CDR3 size: 15 residues. Per the germline V gene, CDR1 is SGHTA and CDR2 is FQGNSA. V lost 4 bases, J lost 0 bases, and 3 bases stayed unmatched.

This chain uses TRBV6-5 with TRBJ2-7, with unresolved D. Germline-derived CDR1 and CDR2 are MNHEY and SVGAGI. V gave up 5 bases and J gave up 0 bases, with 11 bases separating them. The CDR3 covers 14 residues. The CDR3 DNA follows: TGTGCCAGCAGTCAAACACGATTCTCCTACGAGCAGTACTTC. Protein sequence: CASSQTRFSYEQYF.